This T cell receptor (beta chain) came from a study of cytomegalovirus exposure and HLA in healthy donors. In the PCR, 60 Vbeta and 13 Jbeta primers were used. Profiling relied on immunoSEQ multiplex PCR, and the TCRdb table lists in-frame clones only, not all of them. This table holds around 64,000 clones, about 81% found once. The CDR3 sequence is 13 residues long. Trimming removed 1 base from V and 9 bases from J; junction bases left unmatched: 6. Looked up from germline, CDR1 is SNHLY and CDR2 is FYNNEI. V gene TRBV2 combines with J gene TRBJ2-7; 7 positions match TRBD1. The source is a man aged 25 to 40 in good health and CMV-seropositive. Sequencing used PBMCs. CDR3 in DNA: TGTGCCAGCAGTGAAGTAGGGGGCGCCCCGCAGTACTTC. Amino acid sequence: CASSEVGGAPQYF. The full variable domain, rest sourced from reference TRBV2 and TRBJ2-7, is EPEVTQTPSHQVTQMGQEVILRCVPISNHLYFYWYRQILGQKVEFLVSFYNNEISEKSEIFDDQFSVERPDGSNFTLKIRSTKLEDSAMYFCASSEVGGAPQYFGPGTRLTVT.